The 20 T cell receptor beta chains listed next were all sequenced from one sample in a study of blood T cell repertoires in COVID-19. Sequencing used immunoSEQ multiplex PCR; TCRdb keeps in-frame clones, though not all of them. The data show about 300,000 clones, more than 80% seen once. Input material: peripheral blood. These TCRs come from a man aged 18 to 29 who had recovered from COVID-19.

The DNA of the CDR3 is TGTGCCAGCAGCTTTGTTTCGGGGGGGGACTACGAGCAGTACTTC. Protein sequence: CASSFVSGGDYEQYF. This sequence joins TRBV7-2 and TRBJ2-7; 8 positions agree with TRBD2. V gave up 3 bases and J gave up 3 bases; unmatched junction bases: 7. Germline CDR1 is SGHTA and CDR2 is FQGNSA. CDR3 size: 15 residues. Looking up the rest from reference TRBV7-2 and TRBJ2-7 gives the full variable domain: GAGVSQSPSNKVTEKGKDVELRCDPISGHTALYWYRQSLGQGLEFLIYFQGNSAPDKSGLPSDRFSAERTGGSVSTLTIQRTQQEDSAVYLCASSFVSGGDYEQYFGPGTRLTVT.

The chain employs TRBV19 and TRBJ2-7; D remains ambiguous. The CDR3 spans 13 residues. V was pared by 1 base and J by 2 bases, with 6 bases between. Germline loops: CDR1 LNHDA, CDR2 SQIVND (reference sequence). The CDR3 DNA reads as TGTGCCAGTAGTATAGGCAGAACCTACGAGCAGTACTTC. Amino acid sequence: CASSIGRTYEQYF. The whole variable domain, remainder taken from reference TRBV19 and TRBJ2-7, is DGGITQSPKYLFRKEGQNVTLSCEQNLNHDAMYWYRQDPGQGLRLIYYSQIVNDFQKGDIAEGYSVSREKKESFPLTVTSAQKNPTAFYLCASSIGRTYEQYFGPGTRLTVT.

V is TRBV19 and J is TRBJ2-3, with 9 positions matching TRBD1. V was clipped by 7 bases and J by 2 bases; unmatched bases: 16. The CDR3 consists of 18 residues. Per the germline V gene, CDR1 is LNHDA and CDR2 is SQIVND (reference sequence). The CDR3 DNA reads as TGTGCCAGTACTGAATTTCTTGGGACAGGGCGATCCACAGATACGCAGTATTTT. Translating gives CASTEFLGTGRSTDTQYF.

CDR3 DNA: TGTGCCAGCAGTTACGGCAGGGGCAATCAGCCCCAGCATTTT. Translating gives CASSYGRGNQPQHF. The chain employs TRBV6-5 and TRBJ1-5; tentative D call: TRBD1 (5 bases). CDR3 length equals 14 residues. Trimming removed 2 bases at V and 2 bases at J, with 7 bases between. Germline V gene data show CDR1 as MNHEY and CDR2 as SVGAGI.

The gene calls are TRBV9 and TRBJ1-1, with D possibly being TRBD1 (6 bases). Germline assignment: CDR1 SGDLS and CDR2 YYNGEE. V shed 0 bases and J shed 4 bases, with 22 bases lying between them. The CDR3 length is 18 residues. The CDR3 DNA sequence: TGTGCCAGCAGCGTAGCTACGTGGTCAGGGGTTGATTCCACTGAAGCTTTCTTT. Protein: CASSVATWSGVDSTEAFF.

This clone has only a few counts. The chain employs TRBV11-2 and TRBJ1-1; D perhaps matches TRBD1 (6 bases). V lost 4 bases, J lost 6 bases, and 6 bases lay in between. Germline V gives CDR1 SGHAT, CDR2 FQNNGV. The CDR3 length is 11 residues. CDR3 DNA sequence: TGTGCCAGCAGCTCAGGGGCTGAAGCTTTCTTT. It is translated as CASSSGAEAFF.

The chain is built from TRBV7-3 and TRBJ2-1, with 16 bases aligning to TRBD2. Germline trimming cut 4 bases from V and 6 bases from J; bases unmatched to any gene: 6. This CDR3 spans 17 amino acids. Germline CDR1 reads SGHTA; CDR2 reads FQGTGA. In DNA form, the CDR3 reads TGTGCCAGCAGCTCCCCGGGACTAGCGGGGGGGAGCAATGAGCAGTTCTTC. Protein: CASSSPGLAGGSNEQFF.

The chain couples TRBV6-5 to TRBJ1-1, with D unresolved. This CDR3 is built from 13 residues. V was cut by 3 bases and J by 1 base, with 6 bases left in between. The germline CDR1 and CDR2 sequences are MNHEY and SVGAGI. The DNA for the CDR3 is TGTGCCAGCAGTTATAGCACGAACACTGAAGCTTTCTTT. It specifies CASSYSTNTEAFF.

This clone has just one count. V gene TRBV12-3 or TRBV12-4 combines with J gene TRBJ1-2; TRBD1 agrees at 9 bases. The CDR3 sequence is 13 residues long. The V and J ends lost 6 bases and 6 bases, in that order; junction bases with no gene match: 5. CDR3 DNA sequence: TGTGCCAGCAGGCCCGGGACAGGGCATGGCTACACCTTC. The encoded protein is CASRPGTGHGYTF.

This rearrangement joins TRBV18 to TRBJ2-1; D is unresolved. V gave up 3 bases and J gave up 9 bases, with 6 bases separating them. The CDR3 runs 11 residues. Per germline, CDR1 KGHSH and CDR2 LQKENI. This chain's CDR3 is CASSPAPEQFF. CDR3 nucleotides: TGTGCCAGCTCACCGGCTCCTGAGCAGTTCTTC.

The table lists this clone with a count of one. The chain employs TRBV3-1 (or the pseudogene TRBV3-2) and TRBJ1-1, with TRBD1 matching 9 bases. CDR3 length equals 16 residues. Germline V gives CDR1 LGHDT, CDR2 YNNKEL (reference sequence). V was pared by 6 bases and J by 7 bases, with 15 bases of the junction left unmatched. As DNA, the CDR3 is TGTGCCAGCAGACCTCCACCCGACAGGGGGAGTATTGAAGCTTTCTTT. Translation: CASRPPPDRGSIEAFF.

The V call is TRBV13, the J call TRBJ2-5; 8 nucleotides align to TRBD2. CDR3 length: 15 residues. CDR1 is PRHDT and CDR2 is FYEKMQ in the germline V gene (reference sequence). The V segment lost 4 bases and the J segment 4 bases; nucleotides outside the gene matches: 8. The CDR3 DNA sequence: TGTGCCAGCAGCTCGACCCCGGGAGGGGGAGAGACCCAGTACTTC. This codes for CASSSTPGGGETQYF.

The chain has TRBV19 and TRBJ1-2; the match to TRBD1 covers 9 bases. CDR1 is LNHDA, CDR2 SQIVND, per germline (reference sequence). The CDR3 sequence is 17 residues long. With V trimmed by 7 bases and J by 5 bases, 17 bases remained unmatched. The CDR3 loop reads CASNLLPGQGPLYGYTF. DNA of the CDR3: TGTGCCAGTAACCTACTCCCGGGACAGGGACCACTTTATGGCTACACCTTC.

This clone has just one count. CDR3 sequence: CASSFGQGKTEAFF. CDR3 sequence (DNA): TGTGCCAGCAGCTTCGGACAGGGTAAGACTGAAGCTTTCTTT. The chain joins TRBV11-2 to TRBJ1-1; 8 bases align to TRBD1. Per germline, CDR1 SGHAT and CDR2 FQNNGV. The CDR3 runs to 14 residues. V trimming: 3 bases; J trimming: 5 bases; junction bases outside the gene matches: 5.

V gene TRBV27 combines with J gene TRBJ1-2, with 9 positions matching TRBD1. V trimming: 5 bases; J trimming: 4 bases; junction bases outside the gene matches: 14. The V gene's germline CDR1 is MNHEY and CDR2 SMNVEV (reference sequence). This CDR3 is 17 amino acids long. CDR3: CASSPIKPGQGGYGYTF. CDR3 sequence (DNA): TGTGCCAGCAGTCCGATCAAACCGGGACAGGGTGGCTATGGCTACACCTTC.

The rearrangement joins TRBV12-3 or TRBV12-4 to TRBJ2-1; 8 bases are a match to TRBD2. The V and J ends lost 6 bases and 9 bases, in that order; junction bases with no gene match: 4. CDR3 length equals 12 residues. The CDR3 coding sequence is TGTGCCAGCAGAAGAGCGGGAGTTGAGCAGTTCTTC. It specifies CASRRAGVEQFF.

The rearrangement links TRBV6-1 to TRBJ2-7, with TRBD1 identical over 9 bases. The germline gives CDR1 MNHNS, CDR2 SASEGT. There are 13 residues in the CDR3. Unmatched junction bases numbered 1, after V lost 7 bases and J lost 0 bases. CDR3 sequence reads: CASTGQGSYEQYF. The CDR3 DNA follows: TGTGCCAGCACGGGACAGGGCTCCTACGAGCAGTACTTC.

The rearrangement joins TRBV5-6 to TRBJ2-7; 11 bases agree with TRBD1. This CDR3 spans 16 amino acids. Germline V CDR1 and CDR2: SGHDT, YYEEEE. With 3 bases clipped from V and 5 bases from J, the junction kept 10 bases outside the gene matches. The CDR3 DNA follows: TGTGCCAGCAGCTGGGACAGGGGGGGCCTCGGAGACGAGCAGTACTTC. As protein: CASSWDRGGLGDEQYF.

This chain links TRBV4-1 with TRBJ2-7; 7 bases are a match to TRBD2. The V gene's germline CDR1 is MGHRA and CDR2 YSYEKL. The J segment lost 4 bases and the V segment lost 5 bases, leaving 8 bases of the junction unmatched. The CDR3 extends over 14 amino acids. CDR3: CASSSSGAAYEQYF. The CDR3 nucleotides are TGCGCCAGCAGCTCGAGCGGGGCCGCGTACGAGCAGTACTTC.

The genes are TRBV9 and TRBJ2-1, with 11 bases matching TRBD2. CDR1 is SGDLS and CDR2 is YYNGEE in the germline V gene. The CDR3 contains 17 residues. J gave up 7 bases and V 4 bases, and 13 bases lay outside the gene matches. Here the CDR3 reads CASSSETSGKVVNEQFF. As DNA, the CDR3 is TGTGCCAGCAGCTCCGAGACTAGCGGGAAGGTAGTTAATGAGCAGTTCTTC. Supplemented by reference TRBV9 and TRBJ2-1, the full variable domain reads DSGVTQTPKHLITATGQRVTLRCSPRSGDLSVYWYQQSLDQGLQFLIQYYNGEERAKGNILERFSAQQFPDLHSELNLSSLELGDSALYFCASSSETSGKVVNEQFFGPGTRLTVL.